This T cell receptor (beta chain) was sequenced during a study of T cell therapy after organ transplantation. The study, taken as a whole, reports: In nonresponders, large pretherapy expansions changed minimally after therapy. Both transferred clonotypes and endogenous ones absent from products apparently reconstituted.

Libraries were prepared by immunoSEQ multiplex PCR; TCRdb keeps only in-frame clonotypes and omits some of them. The sample lists 40,000 to 60,000 clones; 94% were seen once. This clone was recorded once. Its antigen is not identified. The source is a human patient who had received a solid organ transplant and had CMV disease. The sequenced sample was CD8+ T cells from blood, obtained before autologous CMV-specific T cell therapy.

The CDR3, as DNA: TGTGCCAGCAGCATCCCACCTCTAGCGGGGTACGACAATGAGCAGTTCTTC. This codes for CASSIPPLAGYDNEQFF. This rearrangement joins TRBV7-9 to TRBJ2-1; 9 bases agree with TRBD2. Germline loops: CDR1 SEHNR, CDR2 FQNEAQ (reference sequence). There are 17 residues in the CDR3. The V gene end was trimmed by 5 bases and the J gene end by 5 bases; junction bases not matched to a gene: 13.